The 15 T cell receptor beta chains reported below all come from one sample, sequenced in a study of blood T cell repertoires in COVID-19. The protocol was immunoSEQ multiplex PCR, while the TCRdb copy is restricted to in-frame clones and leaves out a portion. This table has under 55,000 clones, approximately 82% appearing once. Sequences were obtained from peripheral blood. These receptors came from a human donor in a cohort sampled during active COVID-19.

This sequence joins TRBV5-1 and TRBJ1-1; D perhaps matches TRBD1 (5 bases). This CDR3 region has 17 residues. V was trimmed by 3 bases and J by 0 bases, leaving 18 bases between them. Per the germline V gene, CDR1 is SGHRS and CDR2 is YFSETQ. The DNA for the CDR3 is TGCGCCAGCAGCTCCCCCCAAGGACAAAATTTGAACACTGAAGCTTTCTTT. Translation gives CASSSPQGQNLNTEAFF.

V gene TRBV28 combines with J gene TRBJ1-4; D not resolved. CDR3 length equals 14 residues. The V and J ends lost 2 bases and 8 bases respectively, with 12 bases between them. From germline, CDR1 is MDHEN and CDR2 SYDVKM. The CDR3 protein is CASSLLTREEKLFF. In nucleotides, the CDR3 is TGTGCCAGCAGTTTACTGACACGCGAGGAAAAACTGTTTTTT.

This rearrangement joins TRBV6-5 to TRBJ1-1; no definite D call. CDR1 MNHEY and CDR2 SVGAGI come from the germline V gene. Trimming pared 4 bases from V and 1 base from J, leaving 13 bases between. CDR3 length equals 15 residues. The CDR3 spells CASSSRTLGNTEAFF. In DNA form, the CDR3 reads TGTGCCAGCAGTTCCCGGACTCTGGGGAACACTGAAGCTTTCTTT.

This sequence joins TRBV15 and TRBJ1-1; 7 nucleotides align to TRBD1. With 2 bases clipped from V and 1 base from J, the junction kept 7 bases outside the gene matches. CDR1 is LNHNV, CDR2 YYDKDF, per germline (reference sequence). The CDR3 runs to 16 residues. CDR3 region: CATSRQGQARNTEAFF. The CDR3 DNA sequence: TGTGCCACCAGCAGACAAGGACAGGCGAGGAACACTGAAGCTTTCTTT.

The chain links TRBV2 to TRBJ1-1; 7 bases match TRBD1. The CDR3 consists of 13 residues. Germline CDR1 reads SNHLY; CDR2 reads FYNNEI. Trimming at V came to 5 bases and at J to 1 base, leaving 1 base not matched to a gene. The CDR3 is CASSQGENTEAFF. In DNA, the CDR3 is TGTGCCAGCAGTCAGGGGGAGAACACTGAAGCTTTCTTT.

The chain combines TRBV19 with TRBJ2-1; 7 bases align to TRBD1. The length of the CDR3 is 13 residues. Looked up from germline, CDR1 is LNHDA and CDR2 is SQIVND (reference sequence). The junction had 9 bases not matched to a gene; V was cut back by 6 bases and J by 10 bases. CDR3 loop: CASRETGVEEQFF. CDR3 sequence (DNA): TGTGCCAGTAGGGAAACAGGGGTGGAAGAGCAGTTCTTC.

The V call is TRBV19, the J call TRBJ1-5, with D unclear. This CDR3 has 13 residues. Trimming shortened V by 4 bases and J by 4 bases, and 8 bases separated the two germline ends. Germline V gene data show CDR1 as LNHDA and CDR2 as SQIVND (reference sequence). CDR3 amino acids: CASSTSKNQPQHF. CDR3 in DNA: TGTGCCAGTAGTACTTCTAAAAATCAGCCCCAGCATTTT.

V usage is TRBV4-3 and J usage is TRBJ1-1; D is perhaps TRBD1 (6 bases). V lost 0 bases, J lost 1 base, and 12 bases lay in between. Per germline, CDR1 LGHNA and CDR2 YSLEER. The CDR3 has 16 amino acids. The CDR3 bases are TGCGCCAGCAGCCAAGACTTTGACAGGTCGAACACTGAAGCTTTCTTT. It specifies CASSQDFDRSNTEAFF.

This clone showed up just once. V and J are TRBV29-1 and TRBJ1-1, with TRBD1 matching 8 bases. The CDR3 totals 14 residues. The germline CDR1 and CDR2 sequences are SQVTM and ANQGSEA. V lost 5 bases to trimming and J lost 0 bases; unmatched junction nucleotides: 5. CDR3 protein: CSVTSDRVNTEAFF. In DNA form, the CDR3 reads TGCAGCGTTACCTCGGACAGGGTGAACACTGAAGCTTTCTTT.

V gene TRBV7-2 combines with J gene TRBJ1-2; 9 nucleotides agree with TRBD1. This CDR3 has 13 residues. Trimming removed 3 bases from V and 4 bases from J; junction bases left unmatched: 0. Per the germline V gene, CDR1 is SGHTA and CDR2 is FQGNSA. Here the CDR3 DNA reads TGTGCCAGCAGCTTGACAGGGGGCTATGGCTACACCTTC. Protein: CASSLTGGYGYTF.

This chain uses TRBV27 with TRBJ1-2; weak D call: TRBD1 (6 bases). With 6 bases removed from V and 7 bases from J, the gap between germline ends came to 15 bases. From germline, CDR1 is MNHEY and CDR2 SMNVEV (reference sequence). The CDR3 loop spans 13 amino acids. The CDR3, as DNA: TGTGCCAGCAGAGGGAACAGGGTAGGTGGCTACACCTTC. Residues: CASRGNRVGGYTF.

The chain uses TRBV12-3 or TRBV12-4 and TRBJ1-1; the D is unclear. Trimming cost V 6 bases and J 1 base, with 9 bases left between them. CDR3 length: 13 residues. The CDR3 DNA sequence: TGTGCCAGCAGCTGGGCCTCGAACACTGAAGCTTTCTTT. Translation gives CASSWASNTEAFF.

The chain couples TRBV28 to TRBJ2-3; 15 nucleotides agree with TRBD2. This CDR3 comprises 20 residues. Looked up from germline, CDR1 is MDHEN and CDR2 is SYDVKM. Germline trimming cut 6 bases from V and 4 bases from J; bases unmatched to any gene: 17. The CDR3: CASSPFSRRTSGREADTQYF. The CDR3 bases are TGTGCCAGCAGCCCGTTTAGTCGGAGGACTAGCGGGAGGGAGGCAGATACGCAGTATTTT.

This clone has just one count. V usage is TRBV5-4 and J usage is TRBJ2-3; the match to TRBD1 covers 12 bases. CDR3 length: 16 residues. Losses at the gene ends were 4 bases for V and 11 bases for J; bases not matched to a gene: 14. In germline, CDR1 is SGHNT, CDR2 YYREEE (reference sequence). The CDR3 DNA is TGTGCCAGCAGCCAACAAGGGCGGGACAGGGGGCGGGAGCAGTATTTT. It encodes CASSQQGRDRGREQYF.

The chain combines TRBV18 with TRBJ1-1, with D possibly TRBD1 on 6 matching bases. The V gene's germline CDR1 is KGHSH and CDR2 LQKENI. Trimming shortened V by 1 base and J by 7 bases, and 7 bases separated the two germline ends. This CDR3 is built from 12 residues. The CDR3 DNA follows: TGTGCCAGCTCACCACACAGGGATGAAGCTTTCTTT. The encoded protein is CASSPHRDEAFF.